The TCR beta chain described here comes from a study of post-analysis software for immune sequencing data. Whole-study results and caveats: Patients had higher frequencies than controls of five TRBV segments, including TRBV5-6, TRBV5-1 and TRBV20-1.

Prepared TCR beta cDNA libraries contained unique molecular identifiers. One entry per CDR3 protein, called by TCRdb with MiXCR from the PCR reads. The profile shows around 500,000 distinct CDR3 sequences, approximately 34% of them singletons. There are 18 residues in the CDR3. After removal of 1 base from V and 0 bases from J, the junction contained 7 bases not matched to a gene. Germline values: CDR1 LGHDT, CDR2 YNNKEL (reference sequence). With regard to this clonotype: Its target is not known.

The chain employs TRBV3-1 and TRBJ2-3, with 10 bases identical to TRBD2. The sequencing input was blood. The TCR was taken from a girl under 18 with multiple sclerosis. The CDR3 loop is CASSQGLAGALSTDTQYF. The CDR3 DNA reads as TGTGCCAGCAGCCAAGGGCTAGCGGGGGCCCTTAGCACAGATACGCAGTATTTT.